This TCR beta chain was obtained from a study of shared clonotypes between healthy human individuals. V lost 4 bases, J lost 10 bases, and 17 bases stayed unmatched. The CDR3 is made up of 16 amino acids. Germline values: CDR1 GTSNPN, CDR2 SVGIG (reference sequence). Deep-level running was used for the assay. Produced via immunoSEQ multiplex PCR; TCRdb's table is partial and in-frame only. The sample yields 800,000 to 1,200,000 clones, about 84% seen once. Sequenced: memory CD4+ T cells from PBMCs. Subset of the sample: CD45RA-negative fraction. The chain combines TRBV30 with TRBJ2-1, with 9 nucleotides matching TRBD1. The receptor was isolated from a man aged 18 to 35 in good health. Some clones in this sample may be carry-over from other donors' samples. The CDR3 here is CAWTRGTGSMPKEQFF. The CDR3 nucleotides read TGTGCCTGGACCCGGGGGACAGGGTCCATGCCAAAGGAGCAGTTCTTC. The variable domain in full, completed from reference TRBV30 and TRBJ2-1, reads SQTIHQWPATLVQPVGSPLSLECTVEGTSNPNLYWYRQAAGRGLQLLFYSVGIGQISSEVPQNLSASRPQDRQFILSSKKLLLSDSGFYLCAWTRGTGSMPKEQFFGPGTRLTVL.